This paragraph reports one TCR beta chain. The data belong to a study of T cell responses to AZD1222 COVID-19 vaccine. Measured with immunoSEQ multiplex PCR; TCRdb has only the in-frame clones, and not every one. The table has around 89,000 clones, approximately 90% seen once. Germline lookup yields CDR1 MNHEY and CDR2 SVGEGT. V gave up 5 bases and J gave up 4 bases, with 11 bases separating them. The CDR3 runs 13 residues. This chain joins TRBV6-2 or TRBV6-3 and TRBJ2-5; unclear D gene. The origin of this receptor is an adult in good health. The specimen comprised peripheral blood, sampled on day 0 of AZD1222 vaccination. This CDR3 is CASSRSWGETQYF. CDR3 DNA: TGTGCCAGCAGTCGCAGCTGGGGAGAGACCCAGTACTTC.